This T cell receptor (beta chain) was recovered during a study of T cells after yellow fever vaccination. TCRdb reprocessed the 5' RACE reads via MiXCR and lists one record per CDR3 protein. Here the sample spans around 360,000 distinct CDR3 sequences, around 10% being singletons. Concerning this clonotype: The antigen is not known.

Study-level points and caveats: Among primary-vaccination clones, most reappeared after the booster, at just under 98% for CD4 and more than 75% for CD8.

The source material was PBMCs, sampled on the day of the first yellow fever vaccination. This TCR came from a man aged 18 to 29 who received the YFV17D yellow fever vaccine.

CDR3 protein: CASSQWPSMTKNIQYF. DNA for the CDR3: TGTGCCAGCAGCCAGTGGCCCTCCATGACCAAAAACATTCAGTACTTC. The chain couples TRBV7-9 to TRBJ2-4, with D hard to call. Germline assignment: CDR1 SEHNR and CDR2 FQNEAQ (reference sequence). V dropped 5 bases and J dropped 2 bases, with 16 bases sitting between them. The CDR3 is 16 residues long. The full variable domain, completed using reference TRBV7-9 and TRBJ2-4, is DTGVSQNPRHKITKRGQNVTFRCDPISEHNRLYWYRQTLGQGPEFLTYFQNEAQLEKSRLLSDRFSAERPKGSFSTLEIQRTEQGDSAMYLCASSQWPSMTKNIQYFGAGTRLSVL.